The 9 T cell receptor beta chains listed next were all sequenced from one sample in a study of blood T cell repertoires in COVID-19. TCRdb's copy holds only in-frame clones and misses some; the assay was immunoSEQ multiplex PCR. The sample has 130,000 to 150,000 clones, about 86% seen once. The sequenced material came from PBMCs or T cells enriched from blood (not recorded which). These receptors all stem from a man aged 50 or older who had recovered from COVID-19.

The V gene is TRBV9, the J gene TRBJ2-7; D may be TRBD2 (6 bases). V lost 6 bases to trimming and J lost 3 bases, with 13 bases between them. This CDR3 contains 13 residues. Germline assignment: CDR1 SGDLS and CDR2 YYNGEE. In DNA, the CDR3 is TGTGCCAGCAATCAGGGAGCGGGCTACGAGCAGTACTTC. Protein: CASNQGAGYEQYF.

The rearrangement joins TRBV5-4 to TRBJ2-3; D is possibly TRBD1 (6 bases). V lost 1 base and J 2 bases, leaving 11 bases between the germline ends. The germline CDR1 and CDR2 sequences are SGHNT and YYREEE (reference sequence). The CDR3 covers 15 residues. The CDR3 DNA sequence: TGTGCCAGCAGCTTGCCGGGACACAACACAGATACGCAGTATTTT. This codes for CASSLPGHNTDTQYF.

This chain connects TRBV5-1 to TRBJ2-7; 8 bases match TRBD2. CDR3 size: 14 residues. The germline V gene encodes CDR1 SGHRS and CDR2 YFSETQ. V lost 4 bases, J lost 5 bases, and 8 bases stayed unmatched. In DNA, the CDR3 is TGCGCCAGCAGCACGGGACTAGAATCGCACGAGCAGTACTTC. Residues: CASSTGLESHEQYF.

This chain joins TRBV3-1 (or the pseudogene TRBV3-2) and TRBJ2-2; D might be TRBD1 (6 bases). The CDR3 totals 15 residues. Germline CDR1 LGHDT, CDR2 YNNKEL (reference sequence). The V gene lost 3 bases and the J gene lost 3 bases, with 11 bases spanning the gap. The DNA for the CDR3 is TGTGCCAGCAGCCAGGGGCAGGGGTACACCGGGGAGCTGTTTTTT. It codes for CASSQGQGYTGELFF.

V is TRBV23-1 and J is TRBJ1-5; possibly TRBD1 for D (5 bases). TRBV23-1 is placed among ORFs of uncertain function. This CDR3 is built from 12 residues. V was cut by 11 bases and J by 2 bases, with 10 bases left in between. CDR3 amino acids: CALGGGNQPQHF. CDR3 sequence (DNA): TGCGCCTTGGGGGGGGGCAATCAGCCCCAGCATTTT.

V usage is TRBV6-4 and J usage is TRBJ2-3; TRBD2 is a possible D gene (5 bases). Germline values: CDR1 MRHNA, CDR2 SNTAGT. The CDR3 consists of 14 residues. V lost 5 bases, J lost 0 bases, and 9 bases lay in between. CDR3 sequence reads: CASSPRTSTDTQYF. In DNA form, the CDR3 reads TGTGCCAGCAGTCCCCGGACTAGCACAGATACGCAGTATTTT.

This rearrangement joins TRBV6-5 to TRBJ2-7, with D possibly matching TRBD1 (5 bases). The CDR3 length is 12 residues. Trimming removed 4 bases at V and 3 bases at J, with 7 bases between. The germline gives CDR1 MNHEY, CDR2 SVGAGI. The CDR3 loop is CASSSDNYEQYF. The CDR3 coding sequence is TGTGCCAGCAGTTCGGACAACTACGAGCAGTACTTC.

This chain links TRBV10-2 with TRBJ1-1; the D is unclear. Between the trimmed V and J ends, which lost 6 bases and 1 base, there was a span of 12 bases. The CDR3 contains 14 residues. Per germline, CDR1 WSHSY and CDR2 SAAADI. The CDR3 is CASRRREKNTEAFF. CDR3 coding DNA: TGCGCCAGCAGGAGGAGGGAGAAGAACACTGAAGCTTTCTTT.

The J gene is TRBJ2-3, the V gene TRBV7-2, with 11 bases matching TRBD2. CDR3 length: 12 amino acids. With 5 bases clipped from V and 14 bases from J, the junction kept 6 bases outside the gene matches. The V gene's germline CDR1 is SGHTA and CDR2 FQGNSA. The CDR3 here is CASSPSGGKMYF. The CDR3 DNA follows: TGTGCCAGCAGCCCTAGCGGGGGGAAGATGTATTTT.